What follows are 2 T cell receptor beta chains derived from one specimen sequenced in a study of blood T cell repertoires in COVID-19. TCRdb's copy holds only in-frame clones and misses some; the assay was immunoSEQ multiplex PCR. The sample holds 200,000 to 300,000 clones, more than 75% seen once. The sample was peripheral blood. The receptors derive from a woman in her sixties or seventies with COVID-19, enrolled during active disease.

This chain links TRBV29-1 with TRBJ2-6; 11 bases line up with TRBD1. The germline V gene has CDR1 SQVTM and CDR2 ANQGSEA. This CDR3 is 21 amino acids long. After removal of 1 base from V and 2 bases from J, the junction contained 16 bases not matched to a gene. As DNA, the CDR3 is TGCAGCGTTGAAGTGAGGGGTCCAGCCTGGGACAGGGGGACTGGGGCCAACGTCCTGACTTTC. Protein product: CSVEVRGPAWDRGTGANVLTF.

There are a few counts of this clone. The chain uses TRBV4-1 and TRBJ2-3; 8 bases line up with TRBD1. J was trimmed by 1 base and V by 2 bases; bases with no gene match: 2. Germline V CDR1 and CDR2: MGHRA, YSYEKL. This CDR3 contains 15 residues. The DNA of the CDR3 is TGCGCCAGCAGCCAACCGACAGGGGGCACAGATACGCAGTATTTT. It specifies CASSQPTGGTDTQYF.